This is a list of T cell receptor beta chains from one sample in a study of cytomegalovirus exposure and HLA in healthy donors. Sequencing used immunoSEQ multiplex PCR; TCRdb keeps in-frame clones, though not all of them. The data hold around 170,000 clones, with around 76% observed a single time. The sample was PBMCs. All receptors derive from a woman aged 25-40 years in good health and CMV-seropositive. The CDR3 runs from the conserved cysteine through the conserved F or W. D genes are given only for firm matches. Size is stated for part of the rows, as once, few or many counts, or as a class when the clone is expanded.

once	TRBJ2-7	TRBV19	-	TGTGCCAGTAGTATGTCCACCTACCTAACTAACTACGAGCAGTACTTC	CASSMSTYLTNYEQYF
-	TRBJ1-5	TRBV28	-	TGTGCCAGCAGTTTACGGCCGCAGGGCGATAGCAATCAGCCCCAGCATTTT	CASSLRPQGDSNQPQHF
few	TRBJ1-2	TRBV4-3	-	TGCGCCAGCAGCCGAACACAGGGTTCCTACACCTTC	CASSRTQGSYTF
once	TRBJ1-2	TRBV27	TRBD1	TGTGCCAGCAGTTCCGGACAGGGAAACTATGGCTACACCTTC	CASSSGQGNYGYTF
few	TRBJ2-7	TRBV11-3	-	TGTGCCAGCAGCTTAGAGAGGAGGGCCAACGAGCAGTACTTC	CASSLERRANEQYF
few	TRBJ2-5	TRBV4-1	-	TGCGCCAGCAGCCAAAGGCTAGCTCTGGAGACCCAGTACTTC	CASSQRLALETQYF
-	TRBJ1-5	TRBV27	-	TGTGCCAGCAAAGAAGGGGTCGTGAGCAATCAGCCCCAGCATTTT	CASKEGVVSNQPQHF
-	TRBJ2-7	TRBV6-5	-	TGTGCCAGCAGTTATAGGCAGGACTCCTACGAGCAGTACTTC	CASSYRQDSYEQYF
once	TRBJ1-4	TRBV30	TRBD1	TGTGCCTGGAGTCTGGGGACAGACAATGAAAAACTGTTTTTT	CAWSLGTDNEKLFF
-	TRBJ2-3	TRBV30	TRBD1	TGTGCCAGACTCCGGACAGGGGATTTTATGGGCACAGATACGCAGTATTTT	CARLRTGDFMGTDTQYF
few	TRBJ1-5	TRBV19	-	TGTGCCATGGGGCCGAATCAGCCCCAGCATTTT	CAMGPNQPQHF
-	TRBJ1-2	TRBV7-2	TRBD1	TGTGCCAGCAGCTTCACAGGGGCCTATGGCTACACCTTC	CASSFTGAYGYTF
-	TRBJ2-3	TRBV27	-	TGTGCCAGCAAGCTGAGCGGAAGCACAGATACGCAGTATTTT	CASKLSGSTDTQYF
-	TRBJ2-7	TRBV28	TRBD1	TGTGCAGGGGGACATCAGGGGGAGAACGAGCAGTACTTC	CAGGHQGENEQYF
-	TRBJ2-1	TRBV27	TRBD2	TGTGCCAGCAGTCCCTCCGCGGGACGCGCTAGCGGGGTCCCTAACAATGAGCAGTTCTTC	CASSPSAGRASGVPNNEQFF
-	TRBJ2-7	TRBV5-3	-	TGTGCCAGAAGGCGGGGCAGATCCTCCTACGAGCAGTACTTC	CARRRGRSSYEQYF
few	TRBJ2-1	TRBV4-3	TRBD2	TGCGCCAGCAGCCAAGGAAGGGTAGCGGGGACTAATGAGCAGTTCTTC	CASSQGRVAGTNEQFF
-	TRBJ1-3	TRBV30	-	TGTGCCTGGAGTGGAATTCGGGGGGGAACCATATATTTT	CAWSGIRGGTIYF
-	TRBJ1-3	TRBV2	-	TGTGCCAGCAGTGATAAGGGGCGGACAGGAAACACCATATATTTT	CASSDKGRTGNTIYF
-	TRBJ2-7	TRBV7-2	TRBD1	TGTGCCAGCAGCTCCGGGACAGGGGGCGGATACGAGCAGTACTTC	CASSSGTGGGYEQYF
once	TRBJ2-7	TRBV4-2	-	TGTGCCAGCAGCCAAGATCTGCAGAGTGCGGGATACGAGCAGTACTTC	CASSQDLQSAGYEQYF
-	TRBJ2-6	TRBV28	TRBD1	TGTGCCAGCACTGTGGGACAGGGGGACAGGAGGGCCAACGTCCTGACTTTC	CASTVGQGDRRANVLTF
-	TRBJ2-7	TRBV6-5	-	TGTGCCAGCAGTTACTCTCAGGGCTCCCGCTCCTACGAGCAGTACTTC	CASSYSQGSRSYEQYF
few	TRBJ2-7	TRBV5-1	TRBD1	TGCGCCAGCAGCCTGCGGACAGGGAATCCCTACGAGCAGTACTTC	CASSLRTGNPYEQYF
-	TRBJ2-1	TRBV14	-	TGTGCCAGCGGGGGAGGCTACTACAATGAGCAGTTCTTC	CASGGGYYNEQFF
large	TRBJ2-3	TRBV11-3	TRBD2	TGTGCCAGCAGCCCAGCCCGGGTGGGACTAGCGGGCCACACAGATACGCAGTATTTT	CASSPARVGLAGHTDTQYF
-	TRBJ2-3	TRBV5-1	-	TGCGCCAGCAGCCCCGGGGGGCCGCAGGCGCCTGATACGCAGTATTTT	CASSPGGPQAPDTQYF
few	TRBJ2-3	TRBV2	-	TGTGCCAGCAGTGAAATCAGGGTAGGGACAGATACGCAGTATTTT	CASSEIRVGTDTQYF
-	TRBJ2-2	TRBV5-4	TRBD2	TGTGCCAGCAGCTTGCCTAGCGGAGGCACCGGGGAGCTGTTTTTT	CASSLPSGGTGELFF
-	TRBJ2-7	TRBV30	-	TGTGCCTTGGACTGGTTCAGGGAGCAGTACTTC	CALDWFREQYF
once	TRBJ2-1	TRBV9	-	TGTGCCAGCAGCGTAGCATCCAGGGACAATGAGCAGTTCTTC	CASSVASRDNEQFF
-	TRBJ1-5	TRBV4-1	-	TGCGCCAGCAGCCAAGCTAGGACAGCTCAGCCCCAGCATTTT	CASSQARTAQPQHF
few	TRBJ2-2	TRBV2	-	TGTGCCAGCAGGGCCGATGGTGGGGAGCTGTTTTTT	CASRADGGELFF
-	TRBJ1-3	TRBV19	-	TGTGCCAGTAGTCTTTTAGGGGCTGGAAACACCATATATTTT	CASSLLGAGNTIYF
-	TRBJ1-6	TRBV5-1	-	TGCGCCAGCAGCCCCGAGGGGGGGGCGGGTTATTCACCCCTCCACTTT	CASSPEGGAGYSPLHF
-	TRBJ1-5	TRBV28	TRBD1	TGTGCCAGCAGTATAGGAGGGACAGTACTAAATCAGCCCCAGCATTTT	CASSIGGTVLNQPQHF
-	TRBJ1-5	TRBV20-1	-	TGCAGTGCTAGAACTACCCGGCTCCAGCATTTT	CSARTTRLQHF
few	TRBJ2-3	TRBV28	-	TGTGCCAGCAGGTCTGGAGGGGTCGGTAAAGGAGATACGCAGTATTTT	CASRSGGVGKGDTQYF
-	TRBJ2-2	TRBV7-2	TRBD1	TGTGCCAGCAGCACAACAGGGGGCAGCGGGGAGCTGTTTTTT	CASSTTGGSGELFF
-	TRBJ2-2	TRBV4-2	-	TGTGCCAGCACGCGGGGAGGGGAGCTGTTTTTT	CASTRGGELFF
once	TRBJ2-7	TRBV18	TRBD1	TGTGCCAGCTCACCCCGGACAGGGGGAATCTACGAGCAGTACTTC	CASSPRTGGIYEQYF
-	TRBJ2-7	TRBV6-1	-	TGTGCCAGCAGAGGGGCGTCATCCTACGAGCAGTACTTC	CASRGASSYEQYF
-	TRBJ1-4	TRBV9	TRBD1	TGTGCCAGCAGCGCCTCAGGGGGCGGGAATGAAAAACTGTTTTTT	CASSASGGGNEKLFF
-	TRBJ1-3	TRBV9	-	TGTGCCAGCAGCGTTGGACACTTCTCTGGAAACACCATATATTTT	CASSVGHFSGNTIYF
few	TRBJ2-4	TRBV7-9	-	TGTGCCAGCAGCTTAGGGGGAGGAGGCGAAAACATTCAGTACTTC	CASSLGGGGENIQYF
-	TRBJ2-2	TRBV7-3	-	TGTGCCAGCAGCTTAACAGAGGCCGGGGAGCTGTTTTTT	CASSLTEAGELFF
-	TRBJ1-2	TRBV9	-	TGTGCCAGCAGCCCCACAAGCGGGGTCTATGGCTACACCTTC	CASSPTSGVYGYTF
-	TRBJ2-5	TRBV5-1	-	TGCGCCAGCAGTTCCGGACAGTCCCAAGAGACCCAGTACTTC	CASSSGQSQETQYF
-	TRBJ1-2	TRBV4-1	TRBD1	TGCGCCAGCAGCCCCCTAGGGGACAGGGGGCGCGGTGGCTACACCTTC	CASSPLGDRGRGGYTF
-	TRBJ1-2	TRBV6-5	TRBD1	TGTGCCAGCAGCGACAGGGCCCGAGCTAACTATGGCTACACCTTC	CASSDRARANYGYTF
-	TRBJ1-5	TRBV6-6	TRBD1	TGTGCCAGCAACCGGGACAGAAATCAGCCCCAGCATTTT	CASNRDRNQPQHF
-	TRBJ1-1	TRBV11-3	-	TGTGCCAGCAGCTTCCAAGCAGGGGCCGGAGTGAACACTGAAGCTTTCTTT	CASSFQAGAGVNTEAFF
-	TRBJ1-2	TRBV19	-	TGTGCCAGTAGTATGACCTCCCTGGGGCCGTCAGGCGGCTACACCTTC	CASSMTSLGPSGGYTF
-	TRBJ2-7	TRBV11-1	-	TGTGCCAGCAGCTCGGACAGAGCCTACGAGCAGTACTTC	CASSSDRAYEQYF
-	TRBJ1-1	TRBV11-3	-	TGTGCCAGCAGCTTAGTTAGTCCTGAAGCTTTCTTT	CASSLVSPEAFF
few	TRBJ1-1	TRBV7-3	-	TGTGCCAGCAGCACCCGAACAAGCACTGAAGCTTTCTTT	CASSTRTSTEAFF
-	TRBJ2-1	TRBV7-2	TRBD2	TGTGCCAGCAGCTCACGACTAGCGGGGGTATACAATGAGCAGTTCTTC	CASSSRLAGVYNEQFF
-	TRBJ2-3	TRBV4-1	TRBD2	TGCGCCAGCAGCCAAGAGATAAGTCGGGGGGGCACAGATACGCAGTATTTT	CASSQEISRGGTDTQYF